In this sample, the clone carrying this T cell receptor beta chain turned up a few times. This record comes from a study of blood T cell repertoires in COVID-19. Study overall: Specimens from acute and convalescent COVID-19 originated in the United States, Italy and Spain.

This CDR3 contains 13 residues. Germline V gives CDR1 LNHDA, CDR2 SQIVND (reference sequence). V was pared by 8 bases and J by 1 base, with 11 bases between. Per the authors' pipeline: Estimated nucleated cell counts came from reference gene primer amplification. Generated by immunoSEQ multiplex PCR, the TCRdb table keeps only in-frame clones and is missing some. Clone size and the V and J calls come from that table; the DNA yielded D and trimming. The sample shows about 300,000 clones, roughly nine tenths of them seen only once. Sequenced sample: PBMCs or T cells enriched from blood (not recorded which). The chain links TRBV19 to TRBJ1-1; D unresolved. The clonotype was recovered from a woman aged 45-65 years who had been exposed to COVID-19. The CDR3 region has the DNA TGTGCCAGTCTTCGACGCGGGAACACTGAAGCTTTCTTT. Translating gives CASLRRGNTEAFF.